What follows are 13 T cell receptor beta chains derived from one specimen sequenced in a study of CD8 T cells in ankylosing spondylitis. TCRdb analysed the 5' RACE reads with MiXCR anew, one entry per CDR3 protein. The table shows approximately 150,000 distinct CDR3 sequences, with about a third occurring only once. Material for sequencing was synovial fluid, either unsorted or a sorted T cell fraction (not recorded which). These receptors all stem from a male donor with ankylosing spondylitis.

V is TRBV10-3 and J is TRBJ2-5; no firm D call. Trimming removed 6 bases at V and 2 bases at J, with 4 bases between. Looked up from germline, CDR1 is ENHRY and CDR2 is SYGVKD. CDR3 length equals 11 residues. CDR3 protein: CAISEQETQYF. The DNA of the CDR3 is TGTGCCATCAGCGAGCAAGAGACCCAGTACTTC.

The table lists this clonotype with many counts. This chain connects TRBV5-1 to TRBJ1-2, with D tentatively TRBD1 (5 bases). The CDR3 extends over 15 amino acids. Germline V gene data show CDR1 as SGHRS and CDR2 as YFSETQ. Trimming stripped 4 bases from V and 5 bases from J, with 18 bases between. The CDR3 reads CASSPNPGTLYGYTF. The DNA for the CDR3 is TGCGCCAGCAGCCCAAACCCCGGGACTTTATATGGCTACACCTTC.

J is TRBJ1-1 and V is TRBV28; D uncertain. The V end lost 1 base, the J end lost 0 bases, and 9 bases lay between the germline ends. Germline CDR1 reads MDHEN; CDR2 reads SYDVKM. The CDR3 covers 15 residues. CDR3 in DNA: TGTGCCAGCAGTTTATCTGGGGTAATGAACACTGAAGCTTTCTTT. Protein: CASSLSGVMNTEAFF.

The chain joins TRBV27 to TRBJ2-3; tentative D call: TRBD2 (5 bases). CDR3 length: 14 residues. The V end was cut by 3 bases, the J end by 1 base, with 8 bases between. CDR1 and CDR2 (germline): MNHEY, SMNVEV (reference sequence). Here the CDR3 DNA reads TGTGCCAGCAGTTTCCAAGCGGGCACAGATACGCAGTATTTT. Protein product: CASSFQAGTDTQYF.

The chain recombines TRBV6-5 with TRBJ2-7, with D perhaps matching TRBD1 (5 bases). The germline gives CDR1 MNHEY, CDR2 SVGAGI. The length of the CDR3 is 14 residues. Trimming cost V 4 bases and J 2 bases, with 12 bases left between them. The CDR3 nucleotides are TGTGCCAGCAGTTTGGGCAGGGTAGCCTACGAGCAGTACTTC. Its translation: CASSLGRVAYEQYF.

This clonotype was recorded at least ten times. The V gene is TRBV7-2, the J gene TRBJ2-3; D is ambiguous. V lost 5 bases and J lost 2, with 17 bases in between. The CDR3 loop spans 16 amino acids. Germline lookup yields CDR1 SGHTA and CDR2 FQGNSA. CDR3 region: CASSQQMTGNTDTQYF. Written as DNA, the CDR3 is TGTGCCAGCAGCCAACAGATGACTGGGAACACAGATACGCAGTATTTT.

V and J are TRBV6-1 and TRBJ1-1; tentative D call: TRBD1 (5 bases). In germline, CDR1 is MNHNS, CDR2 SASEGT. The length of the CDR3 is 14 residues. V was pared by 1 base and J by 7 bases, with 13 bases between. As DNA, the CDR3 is TGTGCCAGCAGTGAAGACAGGATCAGTAATGAAGCTTTCTTT. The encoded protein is CASSEDRISNEAFF.

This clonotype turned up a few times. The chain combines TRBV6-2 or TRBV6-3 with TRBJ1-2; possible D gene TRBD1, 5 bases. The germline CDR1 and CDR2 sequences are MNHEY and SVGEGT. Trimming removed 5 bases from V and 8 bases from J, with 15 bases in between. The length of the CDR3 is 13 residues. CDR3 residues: CASSNLGRLGYTF. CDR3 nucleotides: TGTGCCAGCAGTAACTTGGGACGATTGGGCTACACCTTC.

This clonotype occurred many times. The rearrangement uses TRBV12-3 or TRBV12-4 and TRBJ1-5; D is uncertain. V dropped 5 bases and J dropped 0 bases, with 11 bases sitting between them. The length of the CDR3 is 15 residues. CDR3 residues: CASSPGWGSNQPQHF. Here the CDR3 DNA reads TGTGCCAGCAGTCCCGGTTGGGGTAGCAATCAGCCCCAGCATTTT.

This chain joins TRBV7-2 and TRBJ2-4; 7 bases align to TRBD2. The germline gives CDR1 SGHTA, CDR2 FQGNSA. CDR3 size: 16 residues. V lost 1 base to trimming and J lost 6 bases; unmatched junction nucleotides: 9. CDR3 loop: CASSLGRGTGGNIQYF. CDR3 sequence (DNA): TGTGCCAGCAGCTTAGGGCGGGGGACGGGGGGAAACATTCAGTACTTC.

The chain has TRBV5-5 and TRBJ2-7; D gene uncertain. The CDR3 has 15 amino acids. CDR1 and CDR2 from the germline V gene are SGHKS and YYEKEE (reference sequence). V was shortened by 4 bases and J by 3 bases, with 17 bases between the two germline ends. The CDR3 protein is CASSPDTILFYEQYF. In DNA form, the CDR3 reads TGTGCCAGCAGCCCCGACACGATTTTATTCTACGAGCAGTACTTC.

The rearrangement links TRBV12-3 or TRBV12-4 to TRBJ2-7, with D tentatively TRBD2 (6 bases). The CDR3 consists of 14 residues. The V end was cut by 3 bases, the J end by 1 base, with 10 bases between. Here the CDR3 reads CASSFGTPSYEQYF. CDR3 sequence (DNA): TGTGCCAGCAGTTTTGGGACTCCTTCCTACGAGCAGTACTTC.

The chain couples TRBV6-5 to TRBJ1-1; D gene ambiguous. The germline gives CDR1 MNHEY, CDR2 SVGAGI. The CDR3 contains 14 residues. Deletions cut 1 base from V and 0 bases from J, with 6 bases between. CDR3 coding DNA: TGTGCCAGCAGTTACTTCGACTTGAACACTGAAGCTTTCTTT. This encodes CASSYFDLNTEAFF.